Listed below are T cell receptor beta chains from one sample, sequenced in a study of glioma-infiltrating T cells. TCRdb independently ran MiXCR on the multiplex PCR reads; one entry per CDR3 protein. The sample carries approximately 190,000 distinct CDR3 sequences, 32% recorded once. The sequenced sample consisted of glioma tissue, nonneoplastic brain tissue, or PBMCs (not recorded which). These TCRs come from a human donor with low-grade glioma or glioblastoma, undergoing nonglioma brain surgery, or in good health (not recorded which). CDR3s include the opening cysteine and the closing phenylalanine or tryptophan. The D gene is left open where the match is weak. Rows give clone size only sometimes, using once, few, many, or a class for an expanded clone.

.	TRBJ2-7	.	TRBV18	TGTGCCAGCAGCTTGGAGCAAGGGAAGAACACTGAAGCTTTCTTC	CASSLEQGKNTEAFF
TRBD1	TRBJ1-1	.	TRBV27	TGTGCCAGCAGTTCGGGACAGCAGGGAACTGAAGCTTTCTTT	CASSSGQQGTEAFF
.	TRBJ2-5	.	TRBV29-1	.	CSAVAEGAQETQSF
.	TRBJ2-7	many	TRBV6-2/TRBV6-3	TGTGCCAGCAGTCGCCCCGGGACTCAATCCTACGAGCAGTACTTC	CASSRPGTQSYEQYF
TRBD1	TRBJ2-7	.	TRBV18	TGTGCCAGCTCGCCCGGGACAGGGGTACCCGAGCAGTACTTC	CASSPGTGVPEQYF
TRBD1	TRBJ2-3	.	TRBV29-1	TGCAGCGTTGGCCTTGAAGGGACAGGAGGAGCAAAGGGGACGCAGTATTTT	CSVGLEGTGGAKGTQYF
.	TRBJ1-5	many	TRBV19	TGTGCCAGTCTAGCGGGGTTCAATCAGCCCCAGCATTTT	CASLAGFNQPQHF
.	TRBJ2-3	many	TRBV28	TGTGCCAGCAGATCAGACAGCCCAGATACGCAGTATTTT	CASRSDSPDTQYF
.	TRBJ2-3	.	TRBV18	TGTGCCAGCTCACCAACCCCGGACAGAAATGCTCAGTATTTT	CASSPTPDRNAQYF
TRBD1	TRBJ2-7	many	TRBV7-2	TGTGCCAGCAGCCCCAGGCAGGGGGCTGGGGAGCAGTACTTC	CASSPRQGAGEQYF
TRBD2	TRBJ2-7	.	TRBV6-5	TGTGCCAGCAGTCTAACTCTAGCGGGTAACACCTACGAGCAATACTTC	CASSLTLAGNTYEQYF
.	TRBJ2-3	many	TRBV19	TGTGCCAGTAGTATAGAGTGGGACCTCCGGACAGATACGCAGTATTTT	CASSIEWDLRTDTQYF
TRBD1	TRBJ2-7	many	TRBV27	TGTGCCAGCAGCGACAGGGGATGGGGCTACGAGCAGTACTTC	CASSDRGWGYEQYF
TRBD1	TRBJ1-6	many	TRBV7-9	TGTGCCAGCAGCCGAGGGACAGCCTATAATTCACCCCTCCACTTT	CASSRGTAYNSPLHF
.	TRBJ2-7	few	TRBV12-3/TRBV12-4	TGTGCCAGCACCGCTCCCTTTGGCCGGGAGCAGTACTTC	CASTAPFGREQYF
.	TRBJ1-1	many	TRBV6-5	TGTGCCAGCAGTTACTCGGATAAGAACACTGAAGCTTTCTTT	CASSYSDKNTEAFF
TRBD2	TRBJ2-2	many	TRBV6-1	TGTGCCAGCAAAGCCCTGACTAGCGGTGACACCGGGGAGCTGTTTTTT	CASKALTSGDTGELFF
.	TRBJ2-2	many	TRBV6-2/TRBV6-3	TGTGCCAGCAGTTATCGGCGGGACGGCACCGGGGAGCTGTTTTTT	CASSYRRDGTGELFF
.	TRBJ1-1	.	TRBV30	TGTGCCTGGATTCCCGACGGGAACACTGAAGCTTTCTTT	CAWIPDGNTEAFF
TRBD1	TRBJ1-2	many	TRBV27	TGTGCCAGCAGGACAGGGGATTTTCGGTACACCTTC	CASRTGDFRYTF
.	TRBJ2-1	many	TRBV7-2	TGTGCCAGCAGCTTAGCGGGAGTTAATGAGCAGTTCTTC	CASSLAGVNEQFF
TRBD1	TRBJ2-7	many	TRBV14	TGTGCCAGCAGCGATACAGGGGCCTCCTACGAGCAGTACTTC	CASSDTGASYEQYF
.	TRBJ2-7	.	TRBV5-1	TGCGCCAGCAGCTTGAATGGGGCAAACGCCTACGAGCAGTACTTC	CASSLNGANAYEQYF
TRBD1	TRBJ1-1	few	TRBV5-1	TGCGCCAGCAGCCTCGGACAGGGGTGGACTGAAGCTTTCTTT	CASSLGQGWTEAFF
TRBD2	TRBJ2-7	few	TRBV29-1	TGCAGCGTTGATACGGCGGGAGGAGCTTACGAGCAGTACTTC	CSVDTAGGAYEQYF
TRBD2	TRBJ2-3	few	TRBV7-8	TGTGCCAGCAGCTTAAGGCGGGAGGCTCCTAGCACAGATACGCAGTATTTT	CASSLRREAPSTDTQYF
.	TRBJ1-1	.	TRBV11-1	TGTGCCAGCAGCTTAGCGCCCTGGGCTGAAGCTTTCTTT	CASSLAPWAEAFF
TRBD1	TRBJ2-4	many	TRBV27	TGTGCCAGCAGTTTATTAGGGGACAGGGGATACATTCAGTACTTC	CASSLLGDRGYIQYF
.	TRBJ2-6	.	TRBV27	TGTGCCACCCTCGCCCCGCCAGAGGCTGGGGCCAAAGTCCTGACTTTC	CATLAPPEAGAKVLTF
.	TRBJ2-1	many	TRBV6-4	TGTGCCAGCAGTGCTCTAGATATCGGTGAGCAGTTCTTC	CASSALDIGEQFF
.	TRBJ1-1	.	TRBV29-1	TGCAGCGTCGTAGGACAGACGAACACTGAAGCTTTCTTT	CSVVGQTNTEAFF
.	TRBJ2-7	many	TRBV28	TGTGCCAGCAGTCCTATCGAGGGGCGCGGCTCCTACGAGCAGTACTTC	CASSPIEGRGSYEQYF
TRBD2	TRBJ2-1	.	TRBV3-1	TGTGCCAGCAGTAAGGGACTAGCGGGAGGGCTCAATGAGCAGTTCTTC	CASSKGLAGGLNEQFF
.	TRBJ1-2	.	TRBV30	TGTGCCTGGAGTGTACTCGGTCGTAACTATGGCTACACCTTC	CAWSVLGRNYGYTF
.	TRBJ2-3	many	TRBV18	TGTGCCAGCTCACCTGCCGGAGGTTCCACAGATACGCAGTATTTT	CASSPAGGSTDTQYF
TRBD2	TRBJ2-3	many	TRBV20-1	TGCAGTGCTAGAGAGAAAACTAGCGGGAGTATTGGCACAGATACGCAGTATTTT	CSAREKTSGSIGTDTQYF